The present T cell receptor beta chain was sequenced within a study of identical twins. Study results and limitations: Insertion counts were lower in abundant cord blood beta clonotypes, a trend that memory repertoires did not show.

One entry per CDR3 protein, called by TCRdb with MiXCR from the 5' RACE reads. This table holds 200,000 to 250,000 distinct CDR3 sequences, 7.5% found once. Regarding this clonotype: Its specificity is unknown.

This CDR3 contains 13 residues. V lost 6 bases, J lost 9 bases, and 8 bases stayed unmatched. The same sample was also used in a study of yellow fever vaccine responses in identical twins. This second study says: Convergence reportedly seemed to mark part of the twins' vaccine T cell response, with personalization marking the rest.

Sequenced: memory (CD45RO+) T cells sorted from blood. The receptor was derived from a woman aged 18 to 35 in good health. The genes are TRBV12-3 or TRBV12-4 and TRBJ2-5, with TRBD1 identical over 9 bases. CDR3 amino acids: CASRVDRGGSQYF. The CDR3 nucleotides are TGTGCCAGCAGAGTAGACAGGGGGGGATCCCAGTACTTC.